The 31 T cell receptor beta chains below come from one sample, sequenced in a study of control samples from healthy donors and cancer patients. Repertoires were generated with immunoSEQ multiplex PCR, while TCRdb's copy carries only in-frame clones and drops some. The data contain approximately 120,000 clones, more than 70% of them singletons. The specimen was blood. These receptors were taken from a man between 60 and 75 years old in good health.

The genes are TRBV10-1 and TRBJ2-1, with D unresolved. The length of the CDR3 is 15 residues. The V end was cut by 2 bases, the J end by 5 bases, with 13 bases between. CDR1 and CDR2 (germline): WNHNN, SYGVQD (reference sequence). The CDR3 sequence: CASSEEYYPDNEQFF. The CDR3 DNA is TGCGCCAGCAGTGAGGAATACTACCCTGACAATGAGCAGTTCTTC.

The chain links TRBV6-6 to TRBJ2-1; the match to TRBD1 covers 9 bases. The germline gives CDR1 MNHNY, CDR2 SVGAGI (reference sequence). The CDR3 is 15 amino acids. The V segment lost 2 bases and the J segment 7 bases; nucleotides outside the gene matches: 6. The CDR3, as DNA: TGTGCCAGCAGTTACCCGATGGACAGGGGAAATGAGCAGTTCTTC. Protein product: CASSYPMDRGNEQFF.

The V gene is TRBV2, the J gene TRBJ1-5; no firm D call. CDR3 length equals 15 residues. Trimming stripped 2 bases from V and 4 bases from J, with 12 bases between. Germline V CDR1 and CDR2: SNHLY, FYNNEI. The CDR3 DNA reads TGTGCCAGCAGTGAAATTATTCCAGCTAATCAGCCCCAGCATTTT. Protein: CASSEIIPANQPQHF.

By sample share, this clone is medium-sized. The chain joins TRBV24-1 to TRBJ1-2; 7 bases match TRBD1. The CDR3 extends over 18 amino acids. CDR1 and CDR2 (germline): KGHDR, SFDVKD. V shed 6 bases and J 8 bases; nucleotides not matched to a gene: 23. CDR3 coding DNA: TGTGCCACCAGTTTCTCCGGGACAGCCCTTCCTAGGGGGAAAGGCTACACCTTC. Protein: CATSFSGTALPRGKGYTF.

The chain carries TRBV28 and TRBJ1-6, with 8 bases matching TRBD1. In germline, CDR1 is MDHEN, CDR2 SYDVKM. Losses at the gene ends were 6 bases for V and 7 bases for J; bases not matched to a gene: 8. The CDR3 runs to 15 residues. CDR3 nucleotides: TGTGCCAGCAGCTCAGGGGGCGCACGAAATTCACCCCTCCACTTT. It specifies CASSSGGARNSPLHF.

This rearrangement joins TRBV5-1 to TRBJ1-2; no reliable D call. Germline loops: CDR1 SGHRS, CDR2 YFSETQ. This CDR3 spans 13 amino acids. V was cut by 4 bases and J by 6 bases, with 13 bases left in between. CDR3 in amino acids: CASSRAGDDGYTF. The DNA of the CDR3 is TGCGCCAGCAGCCGTGCTGGAGATGATGGCTACACCTTC.

The CDR3, as DNA: TGTGCCAGCAGTTTTGGTTGGGCAGGGGGCTACGAGCAGTACTTC. Encoded protein: CASSFGWAGGYEQYF. This rearrangement joins TRBV28 to TRBJ2-7; 7 bases match TRBD1. Germline V lookup: CDR1 MDHEN, CDR2 SYDVKM. After removal of 3 bases from V and 3 bases from J, the junction contained 8 bases not matched to a gene. The CDR3 has 15 amino acids.

The chain uses TRBV30 and TRBJ1-4; the D gene is possibly TRBD1 (5 bases). Germline values: CDR1 GTSNPN, CDR2 SVGIG (reference sequence). There are 13 residues in the CDR3. Trimming removed 3 bases from V and 10 bases from J, with 15 bases in between. CDR3 DNA: TGTGCCTGGAGCCGCGGGGGTAGCGGAAAACTGTTTTTT. Translating gives CAWSRGGSGKLFF.

The chain couples TRBV29-1 to TRBJ1-2; possibly TRBD1 for D (5 bases). CDR3 length: 13 amino acids. V dropped 7 bases and J dropped 0 bases, with 12 bases sitting between them. Germline lookup yields CDR1 SQVTM and CDR2 ANQGSEA. CDR3 in amino acids: CSAGDFSNYGYTF. CDR3 sequence (DNA): TGCAGCGCCGGGGACTTTTCTAACTATGGCTACACCTTC.

This sequence joins TRBV6-5 and TRBJ1-1; tentatively, D is TRBD1 (6 bases). Germline V gene sequence: CDR1 MNHEY, CDR2 SVGAGI. CDR3 length: 13 residues. The V end lost 6 bases, the J end lost 2 bases, and 10 bases lay between the germline ends. CDR3 region: CASRRTANTEAFF. CDR3 DNA: TGTGCCAGCAGGCGGACAGCCAACACTGAAGCTTTCTTT.

This clone was picked up a small number of times. CDR3 residues: CASSPLGQGLDNEQFF. The CDR3 coding sequence is TGTGCCAGCAGCCCGTTGGGACAGGGCCTCGACAATGAGCAGTTCTTC. The chain carries TRBV11-2 and TRBJ2-1; 9 nucleotides match TRBD1. Germline CDR1 reads SGHAT; CDR2 reads FQNNGV. This CDR3 has 16 amino acids. With 5 bases clipped from V and 5 bases from J, the junction kept 10 bases outside the gene matches.

CDR3 sequence reads: CASSGKVGGKNIQYF. CDR3 coding DNA: TGTGCCAGCAGCGGTAAGGTGGGTGGCAAAAACATTCAGTACTTC. The chain combines TRBV21-1 with TRBJ2-4. TRBV21-1 is deemed a pseudogene. This CDR3 spans 15 amino acids.

The chain is built from TRBV5-4 and TRBJ2-4; maybe TRBD2 (6 bases). Trimming shortened V by 4 bases and J by 5 bases, and 16 bases separated the two germline ends. Germline CDR1 SGHNT, CDR2 YYREEE (reference sequence). The CDR3 is made up of 15 amino acids. CDR3 loop: CASSRAGPDENIQYF. In nucleotides, the CDR3 is TGTGCCAGCAGCCGGGCGGGGCCGGACGAAAACATTCAGTACTTC.

The gene calls are TRBV28 and TRBJ1-5, with a weak D call TRBD1 (6 bases). Germline CDR1 is MDHEN and CDR2 is SYDVKM. The CDR3 runs to 15 residues. Trimming removed 8 bases from V and 4 bases from J, with 18 bases in between. The CDR3 loop is CASAPGEEGNQPQHF. CDR3 bases: TGTGCCAGCGCGCCAGGGGAGGAAGGTAATCAGCCCCAGCATTTT.

The table lists this clone with a few counts. The chain employs TRBV29-1 and TRBJ1-2; perhaps TRBD1 as D (5 bases). The CDR3 has 12 residues. In germline, CDR1 is SQVTM, CDR2 ANQGSEA. The V and J ends lost 8 bases and 4 bases respectively, with 14 bases between them. The CDR3 region has the DNA TGCAGCCACCGGATTGGGGGCTATGGCTACACCTTC. Encoded protein: CSHRIGGYGYTF.

This chain uses TRBV15 with TRBJ1-4; D not resolved. The CDR3 is made up of 16 amino acids. The germline V gene has CDR1 LNHNV and CDR2 YYDKDF (reference sequence). Trimming cost V 0 bases and J 3 bases, with 11 bases left between them. The CDR3 region is CATSRDAGNPNEKLFF. The CDR3 nucleotides are TGTGCCACCAGCAGAGATGCGGGGAACCCTAATGAAAAACTGTTTTTT.

The CDR3 loop is CASSSLVGQAPDTQYF. The CDR3 DNA reads TGTGCCAGCAGCTCGTTAGTCGGGCAGGCTCCAGATACGCAGTATTTT. V and J are TRBV7-6 and TRBJ2-3; D gene uncertain. Germline V gene lookup returns CDR1 SGHVS and CDR2 FNYEAQ. The V end lost 4 bases, the J end lost 4 bases, and 18 bases lay between the germline ends. CDR3 length equals 16 residues.

J is TRBJ2-1 and V is TRBV5-1, with 7 bases aligning to TRBD1. This CDR3 region has 15 residues. Germline V lookup: CDR1 SGHRS, CDR2 YFSETQ. The J segment lost 4 bases and the V segment lost 2 bases, leaving 6 bases of the junction unmatched. CDR3 sequence (DNA): TGCGCCAGCAGCTTTTCCGGGACAGATTACAATGAGCAGTTCTTC. Residues: CASSFSGTDYNEQFF. The variable domain in full, completed from reference TRBV5-1 and TRBJ2-1, reads KAGVTQTPRYLIKTRGQQVTLSCSPISGHRSVSWYQQTPGQGLQFLFEYFSETQRNKGNFPGRFSGRQFSNSRSEMNVSTLELGDSALYLCASSFSGTDYNEQFFGPGTRLTVL.

The chain joins TRBV12-3 or TRBV12-4 to TRBJ1-2; 7 bases line up with TRBD1. The CDR3 has 11 residues. The J segment lost 7 bases and the V segment lost 8 bases, leaving 4 bases of the junction unmatched. CDR3 nucleotides: TGTGCCAGCGGTTACAGGGGTGGCTACACCTTC. It codes for CASGYRGGYTF.

The rearrangement joins TRBV12-3 or TRBV12-4 to TRBJ1-2; maybe TRBD1 (6 bases). Deletions cut 5 bases from V and 5 bases from J, with 9 bases between. The CDR3 is made up of 12 amino acids. The CDR3 reads CASSADRYGYTF. The CDR3 DNA reads as TGTGCCAGCAGTGCCGACAGGTATGGCTACACCTTC.

This chain links TRBV7-2 with TRBJ2-5, with 10 positions matching TRBD1. The CDR3 is 15 amino acids. CDR1 is SGHTA and CDR2 is FQGNSA in the germline V gene. V gave up 4 bases and J gave up 4 bases; unmatched junction bases: 6. The CDR3 protein is CASSWGQGSRETQYF. CDR3 bases: TGTGCCAGCAGCTGGGGACAGGGGTCTCGAGAGACCCAGTACTTC.

V and J are TRBV7-2 and TRBJ1-2, with D hard to call. V gave up 1 base and J gave up 0 bases, with 9 bases separating them. The CDR3 covers 15 residues. Germline values: CDR1 SGHTA, CDR2 FQGNSA. Written as DNA, the CDR3 is TGTGCCAGCAGCTTAGTAGGGTTTGCTAACTATGGCTACACCTTC. It yields the protein CASSLVGFANYGYTF.

The chain couples TRBV5-4 to TRBJ1-5; 7 bases align to TRBD1. Germline V lookup: CDR1 SGHNT, CDR2 YYREEE (reference sequence). The CDR3 is 17 residues long. J gave up 0 bases and V 1 base, and 7 bases lay outside the gene matches. The CDR3 coding sequence is TGTGCCAGCAGCTTGCGCTCGACAGGGTATAGCAATCAGCCCCAGCATTTT. Amino acid sequence: CASSLRSTGYSNQPQHF.

The chain uses TRBV19 and TRBJ1-6; D possibly corresponds to TRBD1 (5 bases). CDR1 is LNHDA, CDR2 SQIVND, per germline (reference sequence). The CDR3 runs 15 residues. With 7 bases removed from V and 7 bases from J, the gap between germline ends came to 17 bases. CDR3 amino acids: CASTSQGRSNSPLHF. The CDR3 DNA is TGTGCCAGTACGAGCCAGGGAAGAAGCAATTCACCCCTCCACTTT.

The rearrangement joins TRBV7-3 to TRBJ2-1; 8 bases align to TRBD2. The CDR3 covers 14 residues. The germline gives CDR1 SGHTA, CDR2 FQGTGA. J was trimmed by 7 bases and V by 4 bases; bases with no gene match: 6. CDR3 in DNA: TGTGCCAGCAGCTCTGCGGGGGGCACGAATGAGCAGTTCTTC. The encoded protein is CASSSAGGTNEQFF.

V is TRBV6-5 and J is TRBJ1-5, with D possibly being TRBD1 (5 bases). This CDR3 contains 14 residues. Per germline, CDR1 MNHEY and CDR2 SVGAGI. Trimming took off 2 bases at V and 8 bases at J, with 13 bases between the two ends. As DNA, the CDR3 is TGTGCCAGCAGTTACCGTGAGGGGAGCAAGCCCCAGCATTTT. Translating gives CASSYREGSKPQHF.

The chain carries TRBV5-1 and TRBJ1-4; TRBD1 is a possible D gene (6 bases). V was trimmed by 4 bases and J by 0 bases, leaving 10 bases between them. CDR3 length: 15 residues. CDR1 is SGHRS and CDR2 is YFSETQ in the germline V gene. The CDR3 region is CASSPGHATNEKLFF. Here the CDR3 DNA reads TGCGCCAGCAGCCCGGGACACGCAACTAATGAAAAACTGTTTTTT.

The V call is TRBV25-1, the J call TRBJ2-6; no clear D gene. The CDR3 is made up of 12 amino acids. Trimming removed 4 bases at V and 3 bases at J, with 1 base between. Germline V CDR1 and CDR2: MGHDK, SYGVNS. The CDR3 loop reads CASSVGANVLTF. In nucleotides, the CDR3 is TGTGCCAGCAGTGTTGGGGCCAACGTCCTGACTTTC. The variable domain in full, completed from reference TRBV25-1 and TRBJ2-6, reads EADIYQTPRYLVIGTGKKITLECSQTMGHDKMYWYQQDPGMELHLIHYSYGVNSTEKGDLSSESTVSRIRTEHFPLTLESARPSHTSQYLCASSVGANVLTFGAGSRLTVL.

The chain recombines TRBV6-5 with TRBJ1-5, with 7 nucleotides matching TRBD1. The trim removed 5 bases at V and 2 bases at J, leaving 6 bases unmatched. Germline CDR1 is MNHEY and CDR2 is SVGAGI. This CDR3 contains 15 residues. The CDR3 region is CASSPLQGGNQPQHF. CDR3 in DNA: TGTGCCAGCAGTCCCCTCCAGGGGGGCAATCAGCCCCAGCATTTT.

This rearrangement joins TRBV29-1 to TRBJ1-3; unclear D gene. V was clipped by 5 bases and J by 0 bases, with 11 bases between them. In germline, CDR1 is SQVTM, CDR2 ANQGSEA. The CDR3 runs to 14 residues. The CDR3 spells CSVLGILSGNTIYF. The CDR3, as DNA: TGCAGCGTTCTTGGGATACTCTCTGGAAACACCATATATTTT.

The chain links TRBV30 to TRBJ1-6; D gene uncertain. Germline values: CDR1 GTSNPN, CDR2 SVGIG (reference sequence). CDR3 length: 14 residues. V gave up 0 bases and J gave up 10 bases, with 13 bases separating them. The CDR3 region is CAWSVRMTGSPLHF. For the CDR3, the DNA is TGTGCCTGGAGTGTACGGATGACCGGATCACCCCTCCACTTT.